This is a list of T cell receptor beta chains from one sample in a study of blood T cell repertoires in COVID-19. Produced via immunoSEQ multiplex PCR; TCRdb's table is partial and in-frame only. The sample shows roughly 250,000 clones, 70% to 85% of them seen only once. Sequenced sample: peripheral blood. Source of these receptors: a woman older than 75 with acute or convalescent COVID-19. Each CDR3 is given without its conserved first and last residue.

>TRBJ1-3|TRBV21-1
ASCTVQGAWNTIY
>TRBJ2-1|TRBV7-8
ASSSRSGGQYNEQF
>TRBJ2-1|TRBV28
ASSEPGLAGNEQF
>TRBJ1-1|TRBV18
ASSPRESGNTEAF
>TRBJ1-1|TRBV5-5
ASSLTNKGAEAF
>TRBJ1-3|TRBV12-3/TRBV12-4
ASSLGTGNTIY
>TRBJ1-1|TRBV6-6
ASRGQMNTEAF
>TRBJ1-5|TRBV20-1
SASSSDYSNQPQH
>TRBJ2-4|TRBV4-2
ASSPSGGIGAKNIQY
>TRBJ2-2|TRBV9
ASSALGTTGTGGTTGELF
>TRBJ1-5|TRBV6-5
ASRGFRGEQPQH
>TRBJ2-1|TRBV11-2
ASSLGTSGGTYNEQF
>TRBJ2-1|TRBV24-1
ATSDPRGTYNEQF
>TRBJ1-1|TRBV27
ASSSVQGRGTEAF
>TRBJ2-1|TRBV2
ASNIGGAYNEQF
>TRBJ1-6|TRBV6-6
ASRLQGVNSPLH
>TRBJ2-7|TRBV2
ASRDMTGSSYEQY
>TRBJ2-3|TRBV27
ATALAGVMTDTQY
>TRBJ2-1|TRBV7-2
ASSLGPGQGAGYEQF
>TRBJ1-5|TRBV4-1
ASSQDNPRVSLSNQPQH
>TRBJ1-3|TRBV2
ASRDRGQGNTIY
>TRBJ1-5|TRBV4-1
ASSHERSNQPQH
>TRBJ1-5|TRBV28
ASSFPPRQGRQPQH
>TRBJ2-1|TRBV6-6
ASSSIAGGYNEQF
>TRBJ1-6|TRBV5-1
ASSAGQGAYTTNSPLH
>TRBJ2-1|TRBV9
ASSVRTVSYNEQF
>TRBJ2-3|TRBV2
ASSPPGGQGAADTQY
>TRBJ2-3|TRBV28
ASSPAGLGTDTQY
>TRBJ2-2|TRBV2
ATALEQGNTGELF
>TRBJ1-6|TRBV2
ATPSADGDSPLH
>TRBJ2-7|TRBV13
ASSRRTGASYEQY
>TRBJ1-6|TRBV27
ASSLWRPGDSPLH
>TRBJ1-5|TRBV6-6
ASSSGQGVGNQPQH
>TRBJ1-3|TRBV6-4
ASTCRVRITSGNTIY
>TRBJ1-6|TRBV7-3
ASSQGQGVNSPLH
>TRBJ1-2|TRBV5-5
ASSRGQENYGYT
>TRBJ1-1|TRBV30
AWSVTGGNRRNTEAF
>TRBJ1-1|TRBV7-3
ASSRTSLAGNTEAF
>TRBJ1-2|TRBV2
ASSLTGREGYT
>TRBJ1-3|TRBV28
ASSFGGTAGNTIY
>TRBJ2-1|TRBV2
ASSEAQRGGGEQF
>TRBJ1-5|TRBV19
ASSISGNNQPQH
>TRBJ1-1|TRBV5-6
ASSFSGRVGNTEAF
>TRBJ1-5|TRBV5-1
ASSLEGGGNQPQH
>TRBJ1-1|TRBV19
ASSTGLNTEAF
>TRBJ2-2|TRBV24-1
ATSSRQNTGELF
>TRBJ1-3|TRBV28
ASSPSGPHSGNTIY
>TRBJ2-3|TRBV5-6
ASSSRQGSGTQY
>TRBJ2-3|TRBV20-1
SARTSVTQY
>TRBJ1-6|TRBV30
ARGTGESPLH
>TRBJ1-3|TRBV19
ASSIGGTSGNTIY
>TRBJ1-2|TRBV27
ASSSLDRGTRGNYGYT
>TRBJ1-1|TRBV19
ASSDPGQGVRAF
>TRBJ2-1|TRBV9
ASSVEAGGLYNEQF
>TRBJ1-3|TRBV3-1/TRBV3-2
ASSQGRANTIY
>TRBJ1-3|TRBV28
ASSLASSGNTIY